Listed below are T cell receptor beta chains from one sample, sequenced in a study of T cells in Graves' hyperthyroidism and ophthalmopathy. TCRdb passed the multiplex PCR reads through MiXCR, listing each CDR3 protein once. The table records about 540,000 distinct CDR3 sequences, just over 45% of them present only once. The material sequenced was peripheral blood or thyroid tissue (not recorded which). These TCRs come from a woman younger than 35 with Graves' hyperthyroidism. CDR3s include the opening cysteine and the closing phenylalanine or tryptophan. Each record gives: J gene, CDR3 length, V gene, CDR3 protein.

J: TRBJ2-3; length: 12; V: TRBV20-1; CDR3: CSASPGSDTQYF
J: TRBJ1-4; length: 17; V: TRBV20-1; CDR3: CSARDTYTGAHGEKLFF
J: TRBJ1-2; length: 15; V: TRBV11-2; CDR3: CASSHPGTDIYGYTF
J: TRBJ2-7; length: 13; V: TRBV7-6; CDR3: CASSLQIPGEQYF
J: TRBJ1-3; length: 16; V: TRBV9; CDR3: CASSVVHTVSGNTIYF
J: TRBJ2-7; length: 15; V: TRBV5-8; CDR3: CASSSRLAGRGEQYF
J: TRBJ1-1; length: 15; V: TRBV5-8; CDR3: CASSLAAGWNTEAFF
J: TRBJ1-1; length: 12; V: TRBV29-1; CDR3: CSVGSGNTEAFF
J: TRBJ2-7; length: 13; V: TRBV7-8; CDR3: CASRDRETYEQYF
J: TRBJ2-2; length: 14; V: TRBV2; CDR3: CASSTGGNTGELFF
J: TRBJ2-1; length: 15; V: TRBV10-3; CDR3: CAISEGLAAEDEQFF
J: TRBJ1-3; length: 13; V: TRBV13; CDR3: CASSLAVEYTIYF
J: TRBJ1-5; length: 12; V: TRBV20-1; CDR3: CSARGGAQPQHF
J: TRBJ2-2; length: 13; V: TRBV6-6; CDR3: CASGDWAGGELFF
J: TRBJ1-2; length: 11; V: TRBV29-1; CDR3: CSVVGAGGYTF
J: TRBJ1-6; length: 15; V: TRBV15; CDR3: CATSREAVNNSPLHF
J: TRBJ2-3; length: 14; V: TRBV7-3; CDR3: CASSSGPYTDTQYF
J: TRBJ2-7; length: 13; V: TRBV20-1; CDR3: CSALAGQGYEQYF
J: TRBJ2-7; length: 12; V: TRBV20-1; CDR3: CSARTGVYEQYF
J: TRBJ2-7; length: 14; V: TRBV7-2; CDR3: CASSLEASRDEQYF
J: TRBJ1-2; length: 14; V: TRBV6-1; CDR3: CASAWTGGIYGYTF
J: TRBJ2-7; length: 13; V: TRBV15; CDR3: CATSRDRNSEQYF
J: TRBJ1-5; length: 14; V: TRBV2; CDR3: CASRLGLSGAYEHF
J: NA; length: 13; V: TRBV29-1; CDR3: CSVSSGAQKGQFF